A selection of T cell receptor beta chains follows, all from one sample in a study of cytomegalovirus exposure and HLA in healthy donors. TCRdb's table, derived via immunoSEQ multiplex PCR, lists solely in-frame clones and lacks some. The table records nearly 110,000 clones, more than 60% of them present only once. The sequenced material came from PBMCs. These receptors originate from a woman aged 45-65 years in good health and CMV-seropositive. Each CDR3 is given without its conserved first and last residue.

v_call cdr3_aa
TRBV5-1 ASSLDRPADSF
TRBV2 ASSATGGNQPQH
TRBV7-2 ASSLLAGSYEQY
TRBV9 ASSATSGGLGDTQY
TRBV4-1 ASSQDRGKYTEAF
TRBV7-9 ASSLARDSYEQY
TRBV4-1 ASSQVGTGAEKLF
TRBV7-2 ASSLRPGGRVTGELF
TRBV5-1 ASSFRGETQY
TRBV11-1 ASSLAGLAGDEQF
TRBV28 ASSPPGQGVYGYT